The T cell receptor (beta chain) described here comes from a study of cytomegalovirus exposure and HLA in healthy donors. CDR1 is SGHVS, CDR2 FQNEAQ, per germline. The length of the CDR3 is 16 residues. Trimming at V came to 2 bases and at J to 7 bases, leaving 10 bases not matched to a gene. 13 Jbeta primers and 60 Vbeta primers were used for the PCR. Assay: immunoSEQ multiplex PCR; the TCRdb copy retains only in-frame clones and omits some. Found here are 180,000 or so clones, 86% of them singletons; the top ten hold 0.25% to 0.4%. This sequence was found in a woman in her 30s in good health and CMV-seronegative. The rearrangement joins TRBV7-8 to TRBJ2-2; 7 nucleotides match TRBD2. The sample comprised PBMCs. Here the CDR3 DNA reads TGTGCCAGCAGCTTAAACGGTGCGGGGGTTGGCGGGGAGCTGTTTTTT. Translating it yields CASSLNGAGVGGELFF.